The source of this TCR beta chain is a study of Ad26.COV2.S vaccination and SARS-CoV-2 variants. Across the study: Participants got Ad26.COV2.S intramuscularly, once or twice 56 days apart. Overall study findings and caveats: The study found higher spike-specific TCR breadth in vaccine than placebo recipients. Possibly, TCR breadth and depth analyses underestimated total T cell responses.

The table came from immunoSEQ multiplex PCR; TCRdb's copy has only in-frame clones and leaves some out. Among more than 400,000 clones, roughly 87% were seen once, and the ten largest hold approximately 4.3%. The CDR3 is 11 residues long. V shed 11 bases and J shed 11 bases, with 18 bases lying between them. Treatment: around 19 received Ad26.COV2.S at low or high dose, single or two shots; five or six received placebo; per-sample allocation not given. All samples were drawn on day 63, counting from the first vaccine or placebo injection. For this clone: Its antigen is not identified.

This clonotype was obtained from a person between 18 and 60 years old who received the Ad26.COV2.S COVID-19 vaccine or a placebo. Material: peripheral blood, obtained in a trial of Ad26.COV2.S vaccine versus placebo. The chain employs TRBV12-3 or TRBV12-4 and TRBJ1-1; D gene ambiguous. Written as DNA, the CDR3 is TGTGCCGGTCTCGTTTGCGCCTTCGCTTTCTTT. Translation: CAGLVCAFAFF.